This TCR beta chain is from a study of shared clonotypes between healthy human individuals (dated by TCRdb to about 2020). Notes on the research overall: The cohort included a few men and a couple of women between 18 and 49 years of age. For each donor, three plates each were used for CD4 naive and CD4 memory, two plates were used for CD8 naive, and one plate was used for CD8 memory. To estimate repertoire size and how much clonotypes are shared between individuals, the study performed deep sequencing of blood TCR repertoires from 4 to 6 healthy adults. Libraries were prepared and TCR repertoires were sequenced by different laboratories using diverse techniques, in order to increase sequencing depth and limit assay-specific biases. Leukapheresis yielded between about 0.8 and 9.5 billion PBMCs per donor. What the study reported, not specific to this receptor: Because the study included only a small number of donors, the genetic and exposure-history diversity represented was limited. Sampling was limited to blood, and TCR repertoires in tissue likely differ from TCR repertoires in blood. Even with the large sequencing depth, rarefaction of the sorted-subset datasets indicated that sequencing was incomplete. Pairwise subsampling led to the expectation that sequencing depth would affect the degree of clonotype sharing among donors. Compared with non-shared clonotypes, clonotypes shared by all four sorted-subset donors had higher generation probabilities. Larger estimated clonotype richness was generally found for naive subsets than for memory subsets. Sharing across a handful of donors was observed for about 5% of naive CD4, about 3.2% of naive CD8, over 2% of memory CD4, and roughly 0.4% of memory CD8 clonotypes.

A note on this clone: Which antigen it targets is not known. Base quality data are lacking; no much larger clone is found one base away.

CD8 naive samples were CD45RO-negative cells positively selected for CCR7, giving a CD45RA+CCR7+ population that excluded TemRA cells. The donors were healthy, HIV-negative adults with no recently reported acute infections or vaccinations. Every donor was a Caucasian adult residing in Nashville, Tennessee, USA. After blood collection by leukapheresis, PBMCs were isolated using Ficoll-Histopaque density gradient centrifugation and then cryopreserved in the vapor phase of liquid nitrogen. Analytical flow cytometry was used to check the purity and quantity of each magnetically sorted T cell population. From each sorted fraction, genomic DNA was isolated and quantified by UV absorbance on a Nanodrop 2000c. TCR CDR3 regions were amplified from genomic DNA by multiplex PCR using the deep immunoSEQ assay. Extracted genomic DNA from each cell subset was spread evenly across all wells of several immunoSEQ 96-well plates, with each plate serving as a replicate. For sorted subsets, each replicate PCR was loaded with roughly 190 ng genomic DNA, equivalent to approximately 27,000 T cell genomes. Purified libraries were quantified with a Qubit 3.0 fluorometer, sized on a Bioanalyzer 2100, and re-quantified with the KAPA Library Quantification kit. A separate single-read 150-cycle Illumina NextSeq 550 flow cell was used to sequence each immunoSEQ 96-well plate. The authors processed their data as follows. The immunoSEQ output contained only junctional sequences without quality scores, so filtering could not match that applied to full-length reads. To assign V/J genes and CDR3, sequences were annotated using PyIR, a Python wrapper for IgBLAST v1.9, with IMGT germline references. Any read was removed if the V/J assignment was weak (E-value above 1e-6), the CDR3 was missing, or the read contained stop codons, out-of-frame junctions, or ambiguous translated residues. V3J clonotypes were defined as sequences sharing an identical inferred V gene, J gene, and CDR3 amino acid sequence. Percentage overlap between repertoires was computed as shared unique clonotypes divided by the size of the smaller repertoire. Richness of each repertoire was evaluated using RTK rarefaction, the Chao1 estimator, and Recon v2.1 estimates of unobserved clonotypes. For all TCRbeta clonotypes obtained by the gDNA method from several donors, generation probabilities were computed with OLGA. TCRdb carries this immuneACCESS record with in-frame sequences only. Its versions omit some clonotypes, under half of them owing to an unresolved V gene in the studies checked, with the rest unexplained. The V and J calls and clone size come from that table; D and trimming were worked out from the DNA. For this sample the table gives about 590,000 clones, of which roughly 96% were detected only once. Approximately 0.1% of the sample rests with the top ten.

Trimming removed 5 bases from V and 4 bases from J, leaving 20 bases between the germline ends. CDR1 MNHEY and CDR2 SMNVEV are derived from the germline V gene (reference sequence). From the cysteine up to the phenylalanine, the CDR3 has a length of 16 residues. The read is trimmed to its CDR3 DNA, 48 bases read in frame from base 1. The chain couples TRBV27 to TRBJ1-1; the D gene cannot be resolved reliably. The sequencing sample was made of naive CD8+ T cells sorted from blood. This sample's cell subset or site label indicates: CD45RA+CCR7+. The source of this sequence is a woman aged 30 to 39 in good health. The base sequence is TGTGCCAGCAGTCCGACCATAGACTTTAGGGCCACTGAAGCTTTCTTT. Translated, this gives CASSPTIDFRATEAFF.